These 20 T cell receptor beta chains were sequenced from one sample in a study of OX40 agonist ivuxolimab in advanced cancers. Profiled with immunoSEQ multiplex PCR; TCRdb holds only in-frame clones, not every one. Of around 45,000 clones in the sample, more than 70% were seen once. The material was CD4+ or CD8+ T cells sorted from blood, obtained in a trial of the OX40 agonist ivuxolimab. The receptor source for this set is an adult with an advanced solid tumor such as melanoma, head and neck, liver or kidney cancer.

This chain joins TRBV7-9 and TRBJ2-3; D is possibly TRBD1 (5 bases). Trimming left V 2 bases short and J 6 bases short, with 15 bases between. The CDR3 covers 15 residues. The germline V gene encodes CDR1 SEHNR and CDR2 FQNEAQ (reference sequence). CDR3 sequence reads: CASSLTQGLGDTQYF. CDR3 DNA: TGTGCCAGCAGCTTAACCCAGGGCCTTGGGGATACGCAGTATTTT.

The CDR3 nucleotides are TGTGCCAGCAGCTCCTCCGGGACTGCGAACACTGAAGCTTTCTTT. Translated, it gives CASSSSGTANTEAFF. The J gene is TRBJ1-1, the V gene TRBV28, with D perhaps matching TRBD1 (5 bases). Trimming cost V 6 bases and J 1 base, with 15 bases left between them. CDR3 length: 15 residues. Germline CDR1 MDHEN, CDR2 SYDVKM.

The V and J genes are TRBV28 and TRBJ2-3; 7 nucleotides line up with TRBD1. The CDR3 is 17 residues long. Germline-derived CDR1 and CDR2 are MDHEN and SYDVKM. The trim removed 0 bases at V and 0 bases at J, leaving 6 bases unmatched. CDR3 sequence: CASSLWGTDSSTDTQYF. The CDR3 DNA sequence: TGTGCCAGCAGTTTATGGGGGACAGATTCTAGCACAGATACGCAGTATTTT.

This rearrangement joins TRBV6-1 to TRBJ2-7; D remains unclear. The CDR3 has 13 amino acids. Germline lookup yields CDR1 MNHNS and CDR2 SASEGT. V was trimmed by 3 bases and J by 4 bases, leaving 10 bases between them. This chain's CDR3 is CASSDTKQYEQYF. In nucleotides, the CDR3 is TGTGCCAGCAGTGACACTAAACAGTACGAGCAGTACTTC.

This chain connects TRBV7-2 to TRBJ2-7; D is unresolved. This CDR3 region has 16 residues. Germline loops: CDR1 SGHTA, CDR2 FQGNSA. Trimming pared 0 bases from V and 1 base from J, leaving 13 bases between. The CDR3 loop reads CASSLAASAFSYEQYF. CDR3 sequence (DNA): TGTGCCAGCAGCTTAGCGGCGTCGGCCTTTTCCTACGAGCAGTACTTC.

The chain uses TRBV2 and TRBJ2-5; TRBD2 matches at 15 bases. Looked up from germline, CDR1 is SNHLY and CDR2 is FYNNEI. The CDR3 sequence is 18 residues long. The trim removed 3 bases at V and 5 bases at J, leaving 10 bases unmatched. The CDR3 region is CASSDGLAGGPFWETQYF. The CDR3 DNA reads as TGTGCCAGCAGTGATGGACTAGCGGGAGGGCCCTTCTGGGAGACCCAGTACTTC.

The chain has TRBV30 and TRBJ1-2; no definite D call. The V gene's germline CDR1 is GTSNPN and CDR2 SVGIG (reference sequence). This CDR3 contains 14 residues. V was trimmed by 4 bases and J by 4 bases, leaving 16 bases between them. The DNA for the CDR3 is TGTGCCTGGATCCCCGGGAACTCTGGCTATGGCTACACCTTC. This translates into CAWIPGNSGYGYTF.

The gene calls are TRBV18 and TRBJ2-3, with 10 bases fitting TRBD2. Trimming cost V 5 bases and J 6 bases; bases outside gene matches: 20. Germline V CDR1 and CDR2: KGHSH, LQKENI. There are 19 residues in the CDR3. The CDR3: CASSTRGTRSGREADTQYF. For the CDR3, the DNA is TGTGCCAGCTCAACACGAGGGACGAGGAGCGGGAGGGAAGCGGATACGCAGTATTTT.

This chain joins TRBV19 and TRBJ2-7; D is ambiguous. Looked up from germline, CDR1 is LNHDA and CDR2 is SQIVND (reference sequence). The CDR3 is 11 amino acids. V was shortened by 7 bases and J by 5 bases, with 9 bases between the two germline ends. The CDR3 sequence: CASTTQDEQYF. CDR3 in DNA: TGTGCCAGTACCACCCAGGACGAGCAGTACTTC.

The chain joins TRBV5-1 to TRBJ2-3, with a tentative D call TRBD2 (5 bases). V lost 6 bases and J lost 0, with 17 bases in between. In germline, CDR1 is SGHRS, CDR2 YFSETQ. The CDR3 covers 16 residues. The CDR3 DNA reads as TGCGCCAGCACCCGTTCAGCTAGGACTAGCACAGATACGCAGTATTTT. Translation gives CASTRSARTSTDTQYF. The variable domain in full, completed from reference TRBV5-1 and TRBJ2-3, reads KAGVTQTPRYLIKTRGQQVTLSCSPISGHRSVSWYQQTPGQGLQFLFEYFSETQRNKGNFPGRFSGRQFSNSRSEMNVSTLELGDSALYLCASTRSARTSTDTQYFGPGTRLTVL.

V gene TRBV10-3 combines with J gene TRBJ2-1; the D is unclear. This CDR3 spans 17 amino acids. Between the trimmed V and J ends, which lost 3 bases and 5 bases, there was a span of 20 bases. The germline CDR1 and CDR2 sequences are ENHRY and SYGVKD. The CDR3 region has the DNA TGTGCCATCAGTGACCCTCGGAGCGCCAGGTCCAACAATGAGCAGTTCTTC. It yields the protein CAISDPRSARSNNEQFF.

The CDR3 nucleotides are TGTGCCAGCAGCACCCCCTGGCGGGAGGGCCTGGATACGCAGTATTTT. Its translation is CASSTPWREGLDTQYF. This chain uses TRBV7-9 with TRBJ2-3; 9 nucleotides agree with TRBD2. Trimming took 5 bases from V and 6 from J; bases not matched to a gene: 12. This CDR3 is built from 16 residues. The germline gives CDR1 SEHNR, CDR2 FQNEAQ (reference sequence). The complete variable domain, with remaining parts taken from reference TRBV7-9 and TRBJ2-3, reads DTGVSQNPRHKITKRGQNVTFRCDPISEHNRLYWYRQTLGQGPEFLTYFQNEAQLEKSRLLSDRFSAERPKGSFSTLEIQRTEQGDSAMYLCASSTPWREGLDTQYFGPGTRLTVL.

J is TRBJ2-1 and V is TRBV29-1; TRBD2 is a possible D gene (6 bases). Germline lookup yields CDR1 SQVTM and CDR2 ANQGSEA. The CDR3 contains 11 residues. The V gene lost 8 bases and the J gene lost 5 bases, with 10 bases spanning the gap. The CDR3 DNA is TGCAGCTCGGGACTCAACAATGAGCAGTTCTTC. It encodes CSSGLNNEQFF.

This chain connects TRBV9 to TRBJ2-3, with D hard to call. Deletions cut 3 bases from V and 6 bases from J, with 17 bases between. The germline V gene encodes CDR1 SGDLS and CDR2 YYNGEE. This CDR3 is 15 amino acids long. The CDR3 DNA reads as TGTGCCAGCAGCGGGGATTGGACCCCGCGGGATACGCAGTATTTT. Its translation is CASSGDWTPRDTQYF.

J is TRBJ2-7 and V is TRBV6-1; D perhaps matches TRBD1 (6 bases). The V end lost 6 bases, the J end lost 3 bases, and 18 bases lay between the germline ends. CDR3 length equals 15 residues. Per germline, CDR1 MNHNS and CDR2 SASEGT. DNA of the CDR3: TGTGCCAGCAGATACACAGGGTCGACGGGCTACGAGCAGTACTTC. The encoded protein is CASRYTGSTGYEQYF.

CDR3 region: CASSLRTGATNTEAFF. CDR3 bases: TGCGCCAGCAGCCTGAGGACAGGAGCGACGAACACTGAAGCTTTCTTT. The rearrangement uses TRBV5-1 and TRBJ1-1, with 7 bases fitting TRBD1. This CDR3 is built from 16 residues. The junction had 10 bases not matched to a gene; V was cut back by 4 bases and J by 1 base. Germline CDR1 reads SGHRS; CDR2 reads YFSETQ.

The rearrangement uses TRBV9 and TRBJ2-2; TRBD2 agrees at 15 bases. Unmatched junction bases numbered 5, after V lost 3 bases and J lost 5 bases. The CDR3 sequence is 17 residues long. CDR1 is SGDLS, CDR2 YYNGEE, per germline. CDR3 in amino acids: CASSGGLAGGGTGELFF. In DNA, the CDR3 is TGTGCCAGCAGCGGGGGACTAGCGGGAGGCGGTACCGGGGAGCTGTTTTTT.

The chain combines TRBV28 with TRBJ1-2; no definite D call. Germline CDR1 reads MDHEN; CDR2 reads SYDVKM. V lost 2 bases to trimming and J lost 4 bases, with 17 bases between them. This CDR3 is 16 amino acids long. The CDR3 protein is CASSLGAVKPLYGYTF. In DNA form, the CDR3 reads TGTGCCAGCAGTTTAGGCGCGGTAAAGCCCCTCTATGGCTACACCTTC.

V usage is TRBV6-6 and J usage is TRBJ1-3, with D possibly being TRBD1 (5 bases). Trimming cost V 8 bases and J 7 bases, with 9 bases left between them. This CDR3 contains 11 residues. Germline lookup yields CDR1 MNHNY and CDR2 SVGAGI (reference sequence). The CDR3: CASLYRNTIYF. As DNA, the CDR3 is TGTGCCAGCCTTTACAGGAACACCATATATTTT.

The CDR3 DNA is TGCGCCAGCAGCTCACCCGGGACACGGGTTGCGGGGAGAGGGGCCAACGTCCTGACTTTC. Protein sequence: CASSSPGTRVAGRGANVLTF. The chain uses TRBV4-1 and TRBJ2-6; D is possibly TRBD1 or TRBD2 (6 bases each). This CDR3 is built from 20 residues. From germline, CDR1 is MGHRA and CDR2 YSYEKL. V lost 5 bases, J lost 4 bases, and 27 bases lay in between.